This T cell receptor beta chain was documented in a study of blood T cell repertoires in COVID-19. Looking at the study overall: The study drew acute and convalescent COVID-19 samples from the United States, Italy and Spain. T cells, B-cell-depleted T cells, or PBMCs provided the cDNA or gDNA that served as material.

This CDR3 is 17 amino acids long. Germline V CDR1 and CDR2: LGHDT, YNNKEL (reference sequence). V was pared by 4 bases and J by 4 bases, with 10 bases of the junction left unmatched. Authors' analysis steps: Estimates of nucleated cell counts were drawn from the amplification of reference gene primers. Assay: immunoSEQ multiplex PCR; the TCRdb copy retains only in-frame clones and omits some. V and J calls and clone size are copied from that table; D and trimming were computed from the DNA. The sample records roughly 89,000 clones, 80% being singletons. This receptor was identified in a woman between 70 and 85 years old with acute or convalescent COVID-19. The sequencing input was peripheral blood. This sequence joins TRBV3-1 (or the pseudogene TRBV3-2) and TRBJ1-2, with 12 bases matching TRBD1. For the CDR3, the DNA is TGTGCCAGCAGCCGCGGGACAGGGGGCGCGCGTAGCTATGGCTACACCTTC. This gives the protein CASSRGTGGARSYGYTF.